These 10 T cell receptor beta chains share one sample of origin, sequenced in a study of technical replicates of blood from a few donors. Sequencing used immunoSEQ multiplex PCR; TCRdb keeps in-frame clones, though not all of them. The sample comprises almost 90,000 clones, more than 85% of which are singletons, and roughly 0.35% rests with the top ten. The source material was T cells isolated from PBMCs. These receptors were taken from a human donor in good health.

V and J are TRBV7-9 and TRBJ1-5, with TRBD1 as a possible D gene (6 bases). Germline values: CDR1 SEHNR, CDR2 FQNEAQ (reference sequence). This CDR3 comprises 16 residues. The V end lost 1 base, the J end lost 6 bases, and 16 bases lay between the germline ends. The CDR3 bases are TGTGCCAGCAGCTTAGATTCAGGGGTGTTCGGTCAGCCCCAGCATTTT. This encodes CASSLDSGVFGQPQHF.

This clone was recorded only once. The rearrangement uses TRBV2 and TRBJ2-7, with unresolved D. CDR3 size: 13 residues. V lost 4 bases and J 0 bases, leaving 7 bases between the germline ends. The germline V gene has CDR1 SNHLY and CDR2 FYNNEI. The CDR3 DNA reads as TGTGCCAGCAGTGGAGACAACTCCTACGAGCAGTACTTC. Translating gives CASSGDNSYEQYF.

The gene calls are TRBV7-9 and TRBJ1-1, with unresolved D. V was pared by 2 bases and J by 3 bases, with 10 bases between. Per the germline V gene, CDR1 is SEHNR and CDR2 is FQNEAQ (reference sequence). The CDR3 spans 14 residues. The CDR3 DNA reads TGTGCCAGCAGCTTACTCGGGGTGGACACTGAAGCTTTCTTT. Translating it yields CASSLLGVDTEAFF.

This chain joins TRBV6-1 and TRBJ2-2; 7 bases are a match to TRBD1. CDR3 length: 15 amino acids. Per germline, CDR1 MNHNS and CDR2 SASEGT. V lost 11 bases, J lost 2 bases, and 11 bases stayed unmatched. CDR3 region: CASLPGQTNTGELFF. The CDR3 DNA sequence: TGTGCCTCCCTCCCGGGACAGACTAACACCGGGGAGCTGTTTTTT.

V usage is TRBV27 and J usage is TRBJ1-5; D is perhaps TRBD1 (5 bases). V lost 3 bases to trimming and J lost 7 bases, with 10 bases between them. Germline assignment: CDR1 MNHEY and CDR2 SMNVEV (reference sequence). The CDR3 sequence is 13 residues long. The CDR3 region has the DNA TGTGCCAGCAGTTTCGGGGGGGTCCAGCCCCAGCATTTT. This encodes CASSFGGVQPQHF.

The gene calls are TRBV5-1 and TRBJ2-7; the D is unclear. Germline lookup yields CDR1 SGHRS and CDR2 YFSETQ. Trimming removed 4 bases from V and 3 bases from J, with 17 bases in between. This CDR3 region has 15 residues. The CDR3 reads CASSPEAAKYYEQYF. The CDR3 nucleotides read TGCGCCAGCAGCCCTGAGGCTGCAAAGTACTACGAGCAGTACTTC.

The chain combines TRBV10-3 with TRBJ1-3; the D is unclear. Per the germline V gene, CDR1 is ENHRY and CDR2 is SYGVKD. Trimming pared 7 bases from V and 4 bases from J, leaving 5 bases between. The CDR3 runs 11 residues. The CDR3 nucleotides are TGTGCCATCAAGGAGGGAAACACCATATATTTT. Its translation is CAIKEGNTIYF.

V usage is TRBV10-3 and J usage is TRBJ2-1; 8 nucleotides line up with TRBD2. Trimming removed 1 base from V and 0 bases from J; junction bases left unmatched: 2. Germline CDR1 ENHRY, CDR2 SYGVKD. The CDR3 loop spans 16 amino acids. The CDR3 DNA is TGTGCCATCAGTGAGTATAGCGGGGACTCCTACAATGAGCAGTTCTTC. This codes for CAISEYSGDSYNEQFF.

The rearrangement joins TRBV10-3 to TRBJ2-3, with a weak D call TRBD1 (6 bases). The germline CDR1 and CDR2 sequences are ENHRY and SYGVKD. Trimming removed 5 bases at V and 2 bases at J, with 11 bases between. There are 14 residues in the CDR3. The CDR3 DNA follows: TGTGCCATCAGTACCGGACAGACCACAGATACGCAGTATTTT. Amino acid sequence: CAISTGQTTDTQYF.

The chain combines TRBV19 with TRBJ2-1; D unresolved. The CDR3 sequence is 14 residues long. The germline gives CDR1 LNHDA, CDR2 SQIVND (reference sequence). V was shortened by 7 bases and J by 3 bases, with 13 bases between the two germline ends. CDR3 sequence reads: CASKDSLFYNEQFF. The CDR3 DNA follows: TGTGCCAGTAAAGATAGCCTCTTCTACAATGAGCAGTTCTTC.